This TCR beta chain comes out of a study of control samples from healthy donors and cancer patients. The CDR3 is 16 residues long. With 7 bases removed from V and 8 bases from J, the gap between germline ends came to 26 bases. The germline CDR1 and CDR2 sequences are MNHEY and SMNVEV (reference sequence). Sequencing was performed with immunoSEQ multiplex PCR; in TCRdb, only in-frame clones are kept and a portion is missing. The repertoire holds 60,000 to 75,000 clones, with about nine tenths as singletons. Sequencing input: PBMCs. This TCR was recovered from a man between 60 and 75 years old with colorectal cancer. The chain combines TRBV27 with TRBJ1-2, with a tentative D call TRBD1 (6 bases). The CDR3 DNA sequence: TGTGCCAGCAAGACCACGGACAGCCATTTCTATGGAGGCTACACCTTC. Translating gives CASKTTDSHFYGGYTF.